What follows is one TCR beta chain and its context. Its antigen specificity is not known. Per-base quality was not reported, and no clone a single base away is much larger than it. Taken with the paper, the label for treatment or condition translates to: approximately 18 received Ad26.COV2.S at low or high dose, single or two shots; 5 received placebo; per-sample allocation not given. For vaccine and placebo recipients, the sequenced repertoires came from samples collected on day 63 after the first injection. Cohort 1b enrolled some 25 adults aged 18-55 years at a single site in Boston, USA, between 29 July and 7 August 2020. Ad26.COV2.S consisted of a replication-incompetent adenovirus type 26 vector by which a prefusion-stabilized SARS-CoV-2 spike protein from the original Wuhan strain was expressed. The sample originates from a study of Ad26.COV2.S vaccination and SARS-CoV-2 variants listed by TCRdb under 2021. Study-wide context: Vaccine-arm donors came from COV1001, a multicentre, randomized, double-blind, placebo-controlled phase I-IIa trial of Ad26.COV2.S in healthy adults. Trial participants were randomized into five groups of five: low-dose or high-dose Ad26.COV2.S given once or twice, or placebo on both occasions. A total of around 32 samples were included in the TCR-sequenced set, comprising around 20 Ad26.COV2.S vaccine recipients, 5 placebo recipients and 8 SARS-CoV-2 convalescent individuals. Ad26.COV2.S was administered intramuscularly at a dose of 5x10^10 or 1x10^11 viral particles, either as one shot or as two shots given 56 days apart. Investigators did not know the trial group allocation while performing experiments and assessing outcomes. The specificity and breadth of SARS-CoV-2-reactive T cell receptors after Ad26.COV2.S vaccination were assessed by TCRbeta repertoire sequencing. Study-level results and caveats: Spike-specific TCR breadth was higher in Ad26.COV2.S recipients than in placebo recipients (P = 0.0014). After vaccination, spike-specific CD8+ and CD4+ T cell responses were reported to show substantial breadth. Comparing responses between vaccine doses or regimens was not something the study was powered to do. The authors noted that total T cell responses may have been underestimated by the TCR breadth and depth analyses. Vaccine and placebo recipients had similar non-spike TCR breadth, a finding consistent with the vaccine containing only spike.

A distance of 11 bases separates the germline ends of V and J, which lose 0 bases and 6 bases respectively. The germline V gene yields ENHRY for CDR1 and SYGVKD for CDR2. The CDR3 runs 14 residues from the cysteine to the phenylalanine. Solely the CDR3 DNA is kept, with 42 bases framed from the first base. TCRbeta CDR3 regions were sequenced with the immunoSEQ Assay. After extraction, genomic DNA underwent amplification by bias-controlled multiplex PCR, followed by high-throughput sequencing. Turning to the authors' computational methods: To quantify the absolute abundance of every unique TCRbeta CDR3 region, sequences were collapsed and filtered. T cell fraction was estimated by normalizing TCRbeta template counts to usable DNA, with usable DNA measured through amplification of reference genes found in all nucleated cells. Repertoire TCRs were annotated as SARS-CoV-2-specific by exact matching of V gene, CDR3 amino acid sequence and J gene to a known reactive TCR set. The reference SARS-CoV-2 TCR set was derived from MIRA and filtered for enrichment in COVID-19-positive ImmuneCODE repertoires, a step that removed public or cross-reactive TCRs. Using the MIRA antigens, annotated TCRs were further analysed by specific ORF or by position within an ORF. Depth was the summed frequency of annotated unique rearrangements, while breadth was defined as annotated unique rearrangements over total unique productive rearrangements. TCR breadth was compared between groups using two-sided Wilcoxon rank-sum tests. TCRdb carries this immuneACCESS record with in-frame sequences only. Its versions omit some clonotypes, under half of them owing to an unresolved V gene in the studies checked, with the rest unexplained. V, J and clone size are those of that table, while D and trimming were read from the DNA. Here the sample has 320,000 or so clones; about 90% occur a single time. 5.5% of the sample is in the top ten clones.

This chain is built from TRBV10-3 and TRBJ1-1, and perhaps TRBD1 as D gene, on 5 matching bases. The source material was peripheral blood, sampled in a trial of Ad26.COV2.S vaccine versus placebo. The sequence came from a person between 18 and 59 years old who received the Ad26.COV2.S COVID-19 vaccine or a placebo. The CDR3 has the sequence CAISESRGGSEAFF. The sequenced DNA is TGTGCCATCAGTGAGTCGAGGGGAGGCTCTGAAGCTTTCTTT.